The 11 T cell receptor beta chains below all came from one sample that was sequenced in a study of chemoradiotherapy in HPV16-positive cancers (dated by TCRdb to 2022 to 2024). The library was prepared using the immunoSEQ multiplex PCR assay. TCRdb took this table from immuneACCESS and kept in-frame rearrangements with V and J called. Such tables lack part of the clones; where checked against another copy, unresolved V genes explain under half of the gap, and the rest is unexplained. The sample has some 860 clones on record, around 78% of them singletons. 14% of the sample comes from the top ten. Sequencing was performed on tumor tissue, taken from a patient who underwent chemoradiotherapy. These receptors were taken from a human donor with HPV-associated anogenital cancer.

This chain connects TRBV7-9 to TRBJ2-1, with D perhaps matching TRBD2 (7 bases). V lost 0 bases, J lost 5 bases, and 11 bases lay in between. Germline CDR1 reads SEHNR; CDR2 reads FQNEAQ (reference sequence). The CDR3 consists of 15 residues. CDR3 in amino acids: CASSLAGGVDNEQFF. CDR3 DNA: TGTGCCAGCAGCTTAGCAGGGGGGGTAGACAATGAGCAGTTCTTC.

CDR3: CASSPPSRSGPYEQYF. CDR3 in DNA: TGTGCCAGCTCACCACCTAGCCGGTCAGGACCCTACGAGCAGTACTTC. This chain connects TRBV18 to TRBJ2-7; D remains ambiguous. Deletions cut 0 bases from V and 2 bases from J, with 14 bases between. CDR1 is KGHSH, CDR2 LQKENI, per germline. This CDR3 has 16 residues. Looking up the rest from reference TRBV18 and TRBJ2-7 gives the full variable domain: NAGVMQNPRHLVRRRGQEARLRCSPMKGHSHVYWYRQLPEEGLKFMVYLQKENIIDESGMPKERFSAEFPKEGPSILRIQQVVRGDSAAYFCASSPPSRSGPYEQYFGPGTRLTVT.

The V call is TRBV6-5, the J call TRBJ2-4; no reliable D call. The CDR3 runs to 13 residues. From germline, CDR1 is MNHEY and CDR2 SVGAGI. With 7 bases removed from V and 0 bases from J, the gap between germline ends came to 7 bases. The DNA of the CDR3 is TGTGCCAGCAAATCAGCAGCCAAAAACATTCAGTACTTC. It yields the protein CASKSAAKNIQYF.

The chain links TRBV7-6 to TRBJ1-3, with 11 bases that match TRBD1. The CDR3 runs 19 residues. The V gene's germline CDR1 is SGHVS and CDR2 FNYEAQ. Unmatched junction bases numbered 15, after V lost 5 bases and J lost 3 bases. Written as DNA, the CDR3 is TGTGCCAGCAGCAAATGGGACAGGGGGTACGGTGCTCGTGGAAACACCATATATTTT. It encodes CASSKWDRGYGARGNTIYF. The entire variable domain, with the rest obtained from reference TRBV7-6 and TRBJ1-3, is as follows: GAGVSQSPRYKVTKRGQDVALRCDPISGHVSLYWYRQALGQGPEFLTYFNYEAQQDKSGLPNDRFSAERPEGSISTLTIQRTEQRDSAMYRCASSKWDRGYGARGNTIYFGEGSWLTVV.

The V call is TRBV15, the J call TRBJ1-2; D unclear. Per germline, CDR1 LNHNV and CDR2 YYDKDF (reference sequence). V lost 0 bases, J lost 4 bases, and 9 bases lay in between. There are 14 residues in the CDR3. The CDR3 nucleotides are TGTGCCACCAGCAGAGAAAGACAAATCTATGGCTACACCTTC. Translating it yields CATSRERQIYGYTF. The full variable domain, its missing parts supplied by reference TRBV15 and TRBJ1-2, is DAMVIQNPRYQVTQFGKPVTLSCSQTLNHNVMYWYQQKSSQAPKLLFHYYDKDFNNEADTPDNFQSRRPNTSFCFLDIRSPGLGDTAMYLCATSRERQIYGYTFGSGTRLTVV.

On this clone: Since the CDR3 does not end with the conserved phenylalanine or tryptophan, this likely comes from a read error. The V call is TRBV28, the J call TRBJ1-3, with D unresolved. The V gene lost 3 bases and the J gene lost 0 bases, with 3 bases spanning the gap. This CDR3 contains 13 residues. Germline CDR1 reads MDHEN; CDR2 reads SYDVKM. The CDR3: CASSFYSGNTIYV. CDR3 nucleotides: TGTGCCAGCAGTTTCTACTCTGGAAACACCATATATGTT.

The V gene is TRBV19, the J gene TRBJ1-5; 8 positions match TRBD1. This CDR3 contains 13 residues. The germline gives CDR1 LNHDA, CDR2 SQIVND (reference sequence). The J segment lost 7 bases and the V segment lost 1 base, leaving 0 bases of the junction unmatched. CDR3 sequence reads: CASSIAGGQPQHF. DNA for the CDR3: TGTGCCAGTAGTATAGCAGGGGGCCAGCCCCAGCATTTT.

A few counts support this clone. The chain is built from TRBV27 and TRBJ1-1; D is perhaps TRBD1 (6 bases). Looked up from germline, CDR1 is MNHEY and CDR2 is SMNVEV (reference sequence). The CDR3 contains 18 residues. V was trimmed by 4 bases and J by 5 bases, leaving 26 bases between them. The CDR3 here is CASSSRHRVSYPLTEAFF. For the CDR3, the DNA is TGTGCCAGCAGTTCCAGACACAGGGTATCGTACCCCCTGACTGAAGCTTTCTTT.

This clone was seen a few times. The chain has TRBV5-1 and TRBJ2-2; D remains ambiguous. Trimming took off 5 bases at V and 7 bases at J, with 15 bases between the two ends. Germline V gene data show CDR1 as SGHRS and CDR2 as YFSETQ. This CDR3 comprises 14 residues. The CDR3 coding sequence is TGCGCCAGCAGTGCCCCAGGTCAAGTCGGGGAGCTGTTTTTT. Its translation: CASSAPGQVGELFF.

The genes are TRBV5-4 and TRBJ2-3; TRBD1 aligns across 8 bases. The CDR3 is 20 amino acids. Germline CDR1 and CDR2: SGHNT and YYREEE (reference sequence). V gave up 3 bases and J gave up 6 bases; unmatched junction bases: 24. In DNA form, the CDR3 reads TGTGCCAGCAGCTCCCCGGGACAGGTTTGGGTTTGTACCGTGTGGGATACGCAGTATTTT. Encoded protein: CASSSPGQVWVCTVWDTQYF. Full variable domain (outside the CDR3, taken from reference TRBV5-4 and TRBJ2-3): ETGVTQSPTHLIKTRGQQVTLRCSSQSGHNTVSWYQQALGQGPQFIFQYYREEENGRGNFPPRFSGLQFPNYSSELNVNALELDDSALYLCASSSPGQVWVCTVWDTQYFGPGTRLTVL.

The chain couples TRBV9 to TRBJ2-7; possible D gene TRBD1, 5 bases. Trimming cost V 1 base and J 6 bases, with 17 bases left between them. This CDR3 spans 15 amino acids. The germline gives CDR1 SGDLS, CDR2 YYNGEE. This chain's CDR3 is CASSVSGAPRVEQYF. The DNA of the CDR3 is TGTGCCAGCAGCGTAAGTGGGGCTCCACGTGTCGAGCAGTACTTC.